The sequence of this T cell receptor (beta chain) was determined in a study of shared clonotypes between healthy human individuals. The repertoire was sequenced with immunoSEQ multiplex PCR; TCRdb's copy has only in-frame clones and lacks some. This sample has 600,000 to 750,000 clones, with around 70% found just once. About this clone itself: The target antigen is unknown.

The study enrolled healthy HIV-negative adults without recent acute infections or vaccinations as donors. The investigators split CD4+ cells into a CD45RA+ naive subset and a CD45RA-negative memory subset. Study-wide points: When naive CD4 clonotypes were compared across a handful of donors, 5% to 5.5% were shared. Some clonotypes were shared by all four sorted-subset donors, while others were not shared. The non-shared ones had lower generation probabilities than the shared ones.

The CDR3 is 14 residues long. Trimming removed 8 bases from V and 3 bases from J; junction bases left unmatched: 4. Germline CDR1 and CDR2: SNHLY and FYNNEI. The TCR comes from a woman in her twenties or thirties in good health. The sequenced sample consisted of memory CD4+ T cells sorted from blood. Stated subset: CD45RA-negative fraction. The chain couples TRBV2 to TRBJ2-3; TRBD2 agrees at 11 bases. The CDR3 sequence is CASATSGITDTQYF. CDR3 sequence (DNA): TGTGCCAGCGCGACTAGCGGGATAACAGATACGCAGTATTTT.